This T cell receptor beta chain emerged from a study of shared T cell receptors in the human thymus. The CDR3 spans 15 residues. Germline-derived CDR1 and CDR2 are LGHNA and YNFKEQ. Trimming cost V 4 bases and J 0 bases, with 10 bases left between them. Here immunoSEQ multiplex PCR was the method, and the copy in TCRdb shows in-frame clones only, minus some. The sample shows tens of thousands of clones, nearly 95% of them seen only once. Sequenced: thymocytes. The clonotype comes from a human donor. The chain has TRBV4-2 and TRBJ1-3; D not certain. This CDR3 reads CASSPGPRSGNTIYF. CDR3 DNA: TGTGCCAGCAGCCCAGGACCGCGCTCTGGAAACACCATATATTTT.